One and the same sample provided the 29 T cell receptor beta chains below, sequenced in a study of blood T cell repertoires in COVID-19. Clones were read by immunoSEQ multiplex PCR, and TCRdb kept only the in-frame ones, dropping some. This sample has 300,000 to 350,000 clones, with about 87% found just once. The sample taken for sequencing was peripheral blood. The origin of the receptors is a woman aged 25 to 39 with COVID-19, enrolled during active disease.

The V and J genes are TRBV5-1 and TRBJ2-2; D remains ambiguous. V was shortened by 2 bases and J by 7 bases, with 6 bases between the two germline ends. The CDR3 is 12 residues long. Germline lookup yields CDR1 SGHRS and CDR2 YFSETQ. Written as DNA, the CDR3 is TGCGCCAGCAGCTTAACGGGCGGGGAGCTGTTTTTT. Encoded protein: CASSLTGGELFF.

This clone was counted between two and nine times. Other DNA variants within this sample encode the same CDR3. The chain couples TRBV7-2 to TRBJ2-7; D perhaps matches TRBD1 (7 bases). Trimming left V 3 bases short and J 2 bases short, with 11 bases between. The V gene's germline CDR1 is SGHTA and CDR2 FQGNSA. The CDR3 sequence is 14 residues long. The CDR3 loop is CASSFQGGPYEQYF. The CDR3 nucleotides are TGTGCCAGCAGCTTCCAGGGGGGCCCCTACGAGCAGTACTTC. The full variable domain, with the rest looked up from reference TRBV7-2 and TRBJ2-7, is GAGVSQSPSNKVTEKGKDVELRCDPISGHTALYWYRQSLGQGLEFLIYFQGNSAPDKSGLPSDRFSAERTGGSVSTLTIQRTQQEDSAVYLCASSFQGGPYEQYFGPGTRLTVT.

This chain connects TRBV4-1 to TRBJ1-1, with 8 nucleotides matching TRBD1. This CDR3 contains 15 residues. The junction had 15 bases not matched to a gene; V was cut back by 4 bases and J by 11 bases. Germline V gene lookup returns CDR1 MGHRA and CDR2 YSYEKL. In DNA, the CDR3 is TGCGCCAGCAGCCTTACAGAACAGGGGGGCCTAGGGGCTTTCTTT. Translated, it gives CASSLTEQGGLGAFF.

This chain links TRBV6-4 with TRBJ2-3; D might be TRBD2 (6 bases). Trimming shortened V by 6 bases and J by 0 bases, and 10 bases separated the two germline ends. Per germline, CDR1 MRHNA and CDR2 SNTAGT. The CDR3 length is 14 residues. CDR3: CASRDGTSTDTQYF. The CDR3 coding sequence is TGTGCCAGCAGGGACGGGACTAGCACAGATACGCAGTATTTT.

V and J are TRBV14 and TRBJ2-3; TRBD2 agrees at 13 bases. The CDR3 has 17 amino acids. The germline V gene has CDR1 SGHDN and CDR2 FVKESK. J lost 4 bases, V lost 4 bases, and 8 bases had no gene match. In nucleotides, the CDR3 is TGTGCCAGCAGCCCACCGGGACTAGCGGGGATATCAGATACGCAGTATTTT. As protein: CASSPPGLAGISDTQYF.

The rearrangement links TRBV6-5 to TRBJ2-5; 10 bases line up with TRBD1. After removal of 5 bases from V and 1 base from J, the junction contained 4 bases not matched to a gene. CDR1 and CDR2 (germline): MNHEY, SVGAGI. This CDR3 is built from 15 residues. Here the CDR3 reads CASSPRTGGQETQYF. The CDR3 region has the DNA TGTGCCAGCAGTCCTCGGACAGGGGGCCAAGAGACCCAGTACTTC.

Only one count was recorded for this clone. The CDR3 reads CASSLIAGALGGELFF. For the CDR3, the DNA is TGCGCCAGCAGCCTAATAGCGGGGGCCCTCGGCGGGGAGCTGTTTTTT. The chain employs TRBV4-1 and TRBJ2-2; 9 positions agree with TRBD2. The ends lost 4 bases at V and 7 bases at J; junction bases unmatched: 10. This CDR3 has 16 residues. Germline V gene sequence: CDR1 MGHRA, CDR2 YSYEKL.

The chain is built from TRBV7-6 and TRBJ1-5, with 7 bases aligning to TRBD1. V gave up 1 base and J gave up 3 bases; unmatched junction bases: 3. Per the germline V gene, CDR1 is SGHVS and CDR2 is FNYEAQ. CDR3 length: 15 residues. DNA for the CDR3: TGTGCCAGCAGCTTAGTAGGGGGCCTCAATCAGCCCCAGCATTTT. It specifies CASSLVGGLNQPQHF.

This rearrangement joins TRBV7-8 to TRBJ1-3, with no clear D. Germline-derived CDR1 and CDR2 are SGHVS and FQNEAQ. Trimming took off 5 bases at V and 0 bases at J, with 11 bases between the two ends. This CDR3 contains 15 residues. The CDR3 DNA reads TGTGCCAGCAGCCTAGAAGTCAGCTCTGGAAACACCATATATTTT. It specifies CASSLEVSSGNTIYF.

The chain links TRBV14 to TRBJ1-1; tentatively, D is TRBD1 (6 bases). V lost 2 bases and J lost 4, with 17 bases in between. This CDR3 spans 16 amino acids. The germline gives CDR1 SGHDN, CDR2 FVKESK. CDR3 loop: CASSQNRDPRGTEAFF. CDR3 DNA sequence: TGTGCCAGCAGCCAAAATCGGGACCCCAGGGGCACTGAAGCTTTCTTT. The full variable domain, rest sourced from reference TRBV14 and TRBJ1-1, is EAGVTQFPSHSVIEKGQTVTLRCDPISGHDNLYWYRRVMGKEIKFLLHFVKESKQDESGMPNNRFLAERTGGTYSTLKVQPAELEDSGVYFCASSQNRDPRGTEAFFGQGTRLTVV.

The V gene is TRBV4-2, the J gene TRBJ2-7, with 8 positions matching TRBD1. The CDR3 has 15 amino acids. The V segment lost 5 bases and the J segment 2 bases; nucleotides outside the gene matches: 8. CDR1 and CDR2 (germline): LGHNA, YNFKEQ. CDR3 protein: CASSKAGQGPYEQYF. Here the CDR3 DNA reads TGTGCCAGCAGCAAAGCCGGACAGGGACCCTACGAGCAGTACTTC.

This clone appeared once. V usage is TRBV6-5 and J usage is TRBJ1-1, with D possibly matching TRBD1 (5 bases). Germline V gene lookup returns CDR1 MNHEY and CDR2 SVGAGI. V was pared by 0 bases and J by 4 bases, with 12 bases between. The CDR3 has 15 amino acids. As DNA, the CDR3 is TGTGCCAGCAGTTACTCGATGCGGGGGTTCACTGAAGCTTTCTTT. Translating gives CASSYSMRGFTEAFF.

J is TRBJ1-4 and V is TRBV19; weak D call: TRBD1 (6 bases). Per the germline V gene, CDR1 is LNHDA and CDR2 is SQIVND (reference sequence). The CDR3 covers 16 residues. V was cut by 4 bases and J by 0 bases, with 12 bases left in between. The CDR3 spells CASSTGQVATNEKLFF. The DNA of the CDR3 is TGTGCCAGTAGTACGGGACAAGTTGCAACTAATGAAAAACTGTTTTTT.

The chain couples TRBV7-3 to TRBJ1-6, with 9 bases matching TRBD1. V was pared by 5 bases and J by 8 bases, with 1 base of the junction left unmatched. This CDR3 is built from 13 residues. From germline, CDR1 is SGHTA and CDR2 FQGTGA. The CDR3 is CASSRDRDSPLHF. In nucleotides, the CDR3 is TGTGCCAGCAGCCGGGACAGGGATTCACCCCTCCACTTT. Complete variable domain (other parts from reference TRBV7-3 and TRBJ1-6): GAGVSQTPSNKVTEKGKYVELRCDPISGHTALYWYRQSLGQGPEFLIYFQGTGAADDSGLPNDRFFAVRPEGSVSTLKIQRTERGDSAVYLCASSRDRDSPLHFGNGTRLTVT.

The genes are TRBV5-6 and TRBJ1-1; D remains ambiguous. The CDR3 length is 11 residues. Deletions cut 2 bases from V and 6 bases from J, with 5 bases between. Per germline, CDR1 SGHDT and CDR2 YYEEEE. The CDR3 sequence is CASSFRAEAFF. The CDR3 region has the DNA TGTGCCAGCAGCTTTAGAGCTGAAGCTTTCTTT.

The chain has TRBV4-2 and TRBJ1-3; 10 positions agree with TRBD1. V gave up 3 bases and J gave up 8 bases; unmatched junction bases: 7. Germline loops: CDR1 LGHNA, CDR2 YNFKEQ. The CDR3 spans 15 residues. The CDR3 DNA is TGTGCCAGCAGCCAGGAAATGACAGGGGGCGACACCATATATTTT. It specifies CASSQEMTGGDTIYF.

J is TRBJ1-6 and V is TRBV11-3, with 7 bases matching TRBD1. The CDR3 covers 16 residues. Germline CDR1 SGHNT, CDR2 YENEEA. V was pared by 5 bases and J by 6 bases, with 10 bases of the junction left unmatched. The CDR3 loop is CASSPPRDRGNSPLHF. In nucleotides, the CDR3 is TGTGCCAGCAGCCCCCCACGGGACAGAGGTAATTCACCCCTCCACTTT.

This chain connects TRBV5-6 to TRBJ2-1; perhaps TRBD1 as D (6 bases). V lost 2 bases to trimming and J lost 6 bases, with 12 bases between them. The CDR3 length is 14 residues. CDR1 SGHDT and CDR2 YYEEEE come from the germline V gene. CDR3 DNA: TGTGCCAGCAGCTTACTGTACAGGGCCAATGAGCAGTTCTTC. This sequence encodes CASSLLYRANEQFF.

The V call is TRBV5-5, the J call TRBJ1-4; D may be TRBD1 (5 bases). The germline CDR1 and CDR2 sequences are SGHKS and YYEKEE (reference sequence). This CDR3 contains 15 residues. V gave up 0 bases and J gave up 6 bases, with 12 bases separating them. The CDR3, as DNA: TGTGCCAGCAGCTTGGGACAGACTCCCTATGAAAAACTGTTTTTT. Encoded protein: CASSLGQTPYEKLFF.

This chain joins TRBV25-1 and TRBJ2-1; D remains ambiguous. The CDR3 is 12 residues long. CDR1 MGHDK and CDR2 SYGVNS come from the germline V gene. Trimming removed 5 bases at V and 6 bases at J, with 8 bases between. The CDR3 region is CASSFRFNEQFF. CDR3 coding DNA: TGTGCCAGCAGTTTCCGGTTCAATGAGCAGTTCTTC.

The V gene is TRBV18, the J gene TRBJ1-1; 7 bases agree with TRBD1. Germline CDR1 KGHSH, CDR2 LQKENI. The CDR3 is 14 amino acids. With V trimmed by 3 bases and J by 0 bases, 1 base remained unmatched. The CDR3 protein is CASSPDRMNTEAFF. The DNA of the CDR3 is TGTGCCAGCTCACCGGACAGGATGAACACTGAAGCTTTCTTT.

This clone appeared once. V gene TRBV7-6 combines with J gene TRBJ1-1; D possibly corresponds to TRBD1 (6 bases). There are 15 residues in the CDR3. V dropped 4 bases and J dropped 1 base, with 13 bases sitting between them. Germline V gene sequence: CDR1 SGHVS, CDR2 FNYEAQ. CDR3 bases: TGTGCCAGCAGCTCCACCGCAGGGGCGAACACTGAAGCTTTCTTT. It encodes CASSSTAGANTEAFF.

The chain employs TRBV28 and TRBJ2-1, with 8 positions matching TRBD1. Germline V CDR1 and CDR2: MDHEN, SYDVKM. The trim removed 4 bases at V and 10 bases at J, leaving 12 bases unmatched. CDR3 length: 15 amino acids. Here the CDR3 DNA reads TGTGCCAGCAGTTCGGACAGGGTGTTTGACCCCGAGCAGTTCTTC. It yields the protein CASSSDRVFDPEQFF.

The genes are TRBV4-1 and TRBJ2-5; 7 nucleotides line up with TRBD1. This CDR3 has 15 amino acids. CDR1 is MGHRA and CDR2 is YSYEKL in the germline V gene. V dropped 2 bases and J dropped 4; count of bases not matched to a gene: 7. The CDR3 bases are TGCGCCAGCAGCCAACAGACAGGGTGGGGAGAGACCCAGTACTTC. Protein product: CASSQQTGWGETQYF.

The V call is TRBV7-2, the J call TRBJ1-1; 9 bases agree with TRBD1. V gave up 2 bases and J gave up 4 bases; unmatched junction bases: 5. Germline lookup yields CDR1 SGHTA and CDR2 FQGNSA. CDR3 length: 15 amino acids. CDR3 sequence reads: CASSLLTDRGTEAFF. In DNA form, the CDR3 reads TGTGCCAGCAGCTTACTGACGGACAGGGGCACTGAAGCTTTCTTT. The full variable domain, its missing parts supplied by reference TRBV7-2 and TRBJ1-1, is GAGVSQSPSNKVTEKGKDVELRCDPISGHTALYWYRQSLGQGLEFLIYFQGNSAPDKSGLPSDRFSAERTGGSVSTLTIQRTQQEDSAVYLCASSLLTDRGTEAFFGQGTRLTVV.

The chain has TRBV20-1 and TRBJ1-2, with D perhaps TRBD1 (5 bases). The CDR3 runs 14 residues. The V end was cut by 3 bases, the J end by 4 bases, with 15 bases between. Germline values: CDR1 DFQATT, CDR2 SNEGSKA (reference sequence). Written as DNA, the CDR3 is TGCAGTGCTAGTAAAGGGGCGATGGGCTATGGCTACACCTTC. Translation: CSASKGAMGYGYTF.

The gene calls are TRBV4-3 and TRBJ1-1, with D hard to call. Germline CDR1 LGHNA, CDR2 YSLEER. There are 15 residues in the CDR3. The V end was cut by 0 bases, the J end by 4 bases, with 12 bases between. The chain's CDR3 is CASSQDGGRGTEAFF. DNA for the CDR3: TGCGCCAGCAGCCAAGATGGAGGGAGAGGCACTGAAGCTTTCTTT.

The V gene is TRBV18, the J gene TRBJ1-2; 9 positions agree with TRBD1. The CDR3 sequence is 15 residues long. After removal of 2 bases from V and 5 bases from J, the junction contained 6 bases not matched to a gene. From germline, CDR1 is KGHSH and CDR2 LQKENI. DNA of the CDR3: TGTGCCAGCTCACCAATCCGGACAGGGGAGTATGGCTACACCTTC. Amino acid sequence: CASSPIRTGEYGYTF.

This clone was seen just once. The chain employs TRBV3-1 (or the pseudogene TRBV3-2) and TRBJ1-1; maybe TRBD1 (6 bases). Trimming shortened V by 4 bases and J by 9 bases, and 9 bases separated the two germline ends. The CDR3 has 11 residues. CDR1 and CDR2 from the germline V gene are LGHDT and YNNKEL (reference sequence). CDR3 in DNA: TGTGCCAGCAGCCCTGGACAGAAAGCTTTCTTT. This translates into CASSPGQKAFF.